Sequencing of this TCR beta chain was carried out in a study of response to subunit inactivated influenza vaccine (dated by TCRdb to the late 2010s). Notes on the research overall: Deep quantitative T cell receptor repertoire profiling was used in the study to track responses to a trivalent subunit inactivated influenza vaccine. On the study overall, not on this receptor specifically: The authors suggested that each seasonal influenza vaccination may recruit only a limited number of new T cells.

Library generation was performed with RT-PCR. Sequencing instrument: Illumina HiSeq 2500. In-frame beta chains were kept once TCRdb had trimmed the public reads at Q25 with fastp and called clones with MiXCR. All rows with the same CDR3 protein become a single entry with the most common DNA and genes. This sample gives about 520,000 distinct CDR3 sequences in total; approximately 7.2% of them show up just once. Over 10% of the sample is held by the ten biggest clonotypes. This clonotype was seen ten or more times. Its recognized antigen is unknown. No much larger clone exists at a distance of one base, and base qualities are not known. The specimen comprised PBMCs from blood, sampled about 23 months after vaccination. This receptor was taken from a man between 50 and 75 years old who received an inactivated influenza vaccine. Donor details come from another sample of the same person, matched by shared clones.

Here is the DNA: TGTGCCAGCAGTGCACCCAACAGGGGGCTGGCGAACTATGGCTACACCTTC. Its protein reads: CASSAPNRGLANYGYTF. The chain couples TRBV28 to TRBJ1-2; 9 bases in the junction line up with TRBD1. According to the germline V gene, CDR1 reads MDHEN and CDR2 reads SYDVKM. Relative to germline, V is missing 5 bases and J is missing 2 bases, with 12 bases of the junction outside any gene match. Its CDR3 holds 17 amino acids, cysteine through phenylalanine. The read is trimmed to its CDR3 DNA, 51 bases read in frame from base 1.